This T cell receptor (beta chain) was sequenced for a study of post-analysis software for immune sequencing data. Study-level results: Significantly decreased normalized Chao1 diversity was recorded for multiple sclerosis patients relative to controls. There were about five TRBV segments more frequent in patients than controls, and TRBV5-6, TRBV5-1 and TRBV20-1 were among them.

Unique molecular identifiers had been added to the TCR beta cDNA libraries. TCRdb independently ran MiXCR on the PCR reads; one entry per CDR3 protein. The table has about 500,000 distinct CDR3 sequences, approximately 45% seen once; the top ten hold 9.5% to 13%. The V gene end was trimmed by 1 base and the J gene end by 8 bases; junction bases not matched to a gene: 5. Germline CDR1 reads LGHDT; CDR2 reads YNNKEL (reference sequence). The CDR3 totals 15 residues. Comment on this clonotype: The antigen remains unidentified.

The TCR comes from a girl between 5 and 17 years old with multiple sclerosis. The chain links TRBV3-1 to TRBJ2-1; TRBD2 aligns across 10 bases. Sequences were obtained from blood. Here the CDR3 reads CASSQGPSGRHEQFF. The CDR3 region has the DNA TGTGCCAGCAGCCAAGGGCCTAGCGGGAGACATGAGCAGTTCTTC.